This T cell receptor (beta chain) stems from a study of T-cell memory formation after mild COVID-19. The ends were cut back, 1 base at V and 0 bases at J, with 10 bases in the middle. CDR1 SGHAT and CDR2 FQNNGV come from the germline V gene. This CDR3 contains 15 residues. A few counts support this clonotype. The antigen is not known. cDNA libraries for TCR alpha and TCR beta, carrying sample barcodes and UMIs, came from 5'RACE with constant-segment primers. MiXCR, run by TCRdb on the 5' RACE reads, gives a single entry per CDR3 protein. Here the sample spans approximately 260,000 distinct CDR3 sequences, 18% being singletons. General study results and limits: Of the contracting clones, CD4+ ones lay mainly in CM and EM, and CD8+ ones in EMRA.

The TCR was taken from a man between 18 and 29 years old who had mild COVID-19 (a few samples of this study predate the infection). Cell type and time point are not known. Sequenced material: PBMCs or a T cell subset sorted from them (not recorded which). This chain links TRBV11-2 with TRBJ2-7; D ambiguous. This CDR3 is CASSLGVLSSYEQYF. The CDR3 DNA is TGTGCCAGCAGCTTAGGGGTTTTAAGCTCCTACGAGCAGTACTTC.